Below, one T cell receptor beta chain is given with its context. What it binds is unknown. The sample originates from a study of T cell responses to AZD1222 COVID-19 vaccine. Clones were sequenced by immunoSEQ multiplex PCR, and TCRdb holds only the in-frame ones, with some missing. The table includes some 150,000 clones, roughly 93% detected once. This CDR3 spans 14 amino acids. Germline assignment: CDR1 LGHNA and CDR2 YNFKEQ. The V end lost 1 base, the J end lost 3 bases, and 9 bases lay between the germline ends. Findings of the study overall: The study found Spike-specific TCR breadth and depth rose after two AZD1222 doses. Researchers took repertoire samples only after the peak T cell response had come. Among the donors, most were white British and more were female, and clonal diversity was possibly underestimated.

The TCR originated in an adult in good health. The chain couples TRBV4-2 to TRBJ1-1; perhaps TRBD1 as D (5 bases). Sequenced here: peripheral blood, sampled on day 0 of MenACWY control vaccination. In nucleotides, the CDR3 is TGTGCCAGCAGCCAAGTGTCGGGGGACACTGAAGCTTTCTTT. Its protein is CASSQVSGDTEAFF.